The clone carrying this T cell receptor (beta chain) was observed many times. Antigen: not known. The CDR3 length is 15 residues. Germline CDR1 and CDR2: SGHAT and FQNNGV. Trimming took 5 bases from V and 0 from J, leaving 11 bases between them. These data are taken from a study of molecular identifiers for immune sequencing clone quantification. Study-level information: In replicates, RNA from about 20,000 or 100,000 naive CD8 cells was split five ways, four sequenced. Overall study results and limits: Whereas clones above 20 RNA copies held under 1% of naive-cell molecules, they held over 99% of effector molecules.

A single record per CDR3 protein comes from TCRdb applying MiXCR to the PCR reads. This table has about 510,000 distinct CDR3 sequences, roughly a fifth appearing once. The material sequenced was naive CD8+ T cells from blood, with Jurkat cell RNA spiked in. Described subset: FACS-sorted CD8+CD4-CCR7+CD45RA+ naive T cells. The chain links TRBV11-2 to TRBJ2-1; D might be TRBD2 (6 bases). The receptor comes from a human donor in good health. Some libraries in this study had Jurkat cell RNA spiked in. This chain's CDR3 is CASSPGDSSYNEQFF. For the CDR3, the DNA is TGTGCCAGCAGCCCGGGAGACAGCTCCTACAATGAGCAGTTCTTC.